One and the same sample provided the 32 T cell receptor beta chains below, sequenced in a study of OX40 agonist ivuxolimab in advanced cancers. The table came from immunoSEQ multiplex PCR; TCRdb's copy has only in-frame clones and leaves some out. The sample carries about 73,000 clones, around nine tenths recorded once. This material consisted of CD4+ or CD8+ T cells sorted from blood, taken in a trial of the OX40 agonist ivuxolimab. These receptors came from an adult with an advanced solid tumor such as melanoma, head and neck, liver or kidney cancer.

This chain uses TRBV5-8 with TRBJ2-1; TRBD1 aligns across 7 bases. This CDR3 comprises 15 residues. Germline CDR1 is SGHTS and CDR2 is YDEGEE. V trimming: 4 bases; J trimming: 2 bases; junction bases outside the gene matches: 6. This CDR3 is CASSLGQAAYNEQFF. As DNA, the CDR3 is TGTGCCAGCAGCCTCGGACAGGCTGCCTACAATGAGCAGTTCTTC.

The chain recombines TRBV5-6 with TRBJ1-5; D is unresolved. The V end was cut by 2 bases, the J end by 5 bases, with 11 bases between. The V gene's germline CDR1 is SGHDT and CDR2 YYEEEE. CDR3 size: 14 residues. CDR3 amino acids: CASSFGRVHQPQHF. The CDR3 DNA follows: TGTGCCAGCAGCTTTGGACGGGTCCATCAGCCCCAGCATTTT.

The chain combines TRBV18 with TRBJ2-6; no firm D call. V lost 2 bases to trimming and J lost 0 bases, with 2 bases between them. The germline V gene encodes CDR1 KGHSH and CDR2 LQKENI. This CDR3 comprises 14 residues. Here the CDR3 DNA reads TGTGCCAGCTCACCAAGCTCTGGGGCCAACGTCCTGACTTTC. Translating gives CASSPSSGANVLTF.

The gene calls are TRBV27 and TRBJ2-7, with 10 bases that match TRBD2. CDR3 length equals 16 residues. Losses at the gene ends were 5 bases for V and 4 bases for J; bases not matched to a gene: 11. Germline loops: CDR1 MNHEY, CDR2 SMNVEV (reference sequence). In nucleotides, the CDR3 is TGTGCCAGCAGTAGATCGGGGACTAGCGCGTTTTACGAGCAGTACTTC. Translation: CASSRSGTSAFYEQYF.

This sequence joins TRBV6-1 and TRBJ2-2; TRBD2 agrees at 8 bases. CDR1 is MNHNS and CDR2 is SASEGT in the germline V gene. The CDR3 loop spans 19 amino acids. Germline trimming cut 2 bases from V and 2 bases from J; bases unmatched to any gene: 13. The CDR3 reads CASSEKRFLAGSNTGELFF. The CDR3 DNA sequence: TGTGCCAGCAGTGAAAAACGTTTTCTAGCGGGTTCAAACACCGGGGAGCTGTTTTTT.

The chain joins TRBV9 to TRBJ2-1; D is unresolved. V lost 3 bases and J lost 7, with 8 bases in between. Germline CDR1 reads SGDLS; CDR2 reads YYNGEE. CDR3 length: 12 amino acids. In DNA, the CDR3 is TGTGCCAGCAGCGGCGAAGGGAATGAGCAGTTCTTC. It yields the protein CASSGEGNEQFF.

The CDR3 DNA follows: TGTGCCAGCAGTCTCCGAACCCTCACGTGGGGCCACGAGCAGTACTTC. Its protein product is CASSLRTLTWGHEQYF. V usage is TRBV27 and J usage is TRBJ2-7, with a possible D match to TRBD1 (5 bases). The CDR3 has 16 residues. Per germline, CDR1 MNHEY and CDR2 SMNVEV (reference sequence). Trimming took 5 bases from V and 5 from J, leaving 22 bases between them.

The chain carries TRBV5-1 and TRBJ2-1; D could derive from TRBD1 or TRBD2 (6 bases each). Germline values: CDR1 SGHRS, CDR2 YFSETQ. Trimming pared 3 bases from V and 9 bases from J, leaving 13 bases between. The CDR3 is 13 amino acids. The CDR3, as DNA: TGCGCCAGCAGCTCGGAGGGGGGACGTGAGCAGTTCTTC. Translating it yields CASSSEGGREQFF.

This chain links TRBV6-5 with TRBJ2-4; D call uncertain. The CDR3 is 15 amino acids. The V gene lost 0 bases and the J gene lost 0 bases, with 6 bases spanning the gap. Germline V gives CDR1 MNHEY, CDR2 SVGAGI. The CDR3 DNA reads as TGTGCCAGCAGTTACTCGGAACTAGCCAAAAACATTCAGTACTTC. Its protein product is CASSYSELAKNIQYF.

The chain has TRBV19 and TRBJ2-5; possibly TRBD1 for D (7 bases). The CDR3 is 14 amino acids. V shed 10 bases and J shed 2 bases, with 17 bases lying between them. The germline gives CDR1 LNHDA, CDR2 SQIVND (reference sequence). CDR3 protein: CATGGRQMQETQYF. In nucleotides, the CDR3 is TGTGCCACAGGGGGGCGACAGATGCAAGAGACCCAGTACTTC.

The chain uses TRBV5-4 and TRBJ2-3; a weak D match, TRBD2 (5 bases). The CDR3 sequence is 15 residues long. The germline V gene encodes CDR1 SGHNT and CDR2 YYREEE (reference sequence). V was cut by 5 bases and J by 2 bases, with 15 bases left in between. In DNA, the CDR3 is TGTGCCAGCAGTTTTGGAGGACTCACCACAGATACGCAGTATTTT. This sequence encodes CASSFGGLTTDTQYF.

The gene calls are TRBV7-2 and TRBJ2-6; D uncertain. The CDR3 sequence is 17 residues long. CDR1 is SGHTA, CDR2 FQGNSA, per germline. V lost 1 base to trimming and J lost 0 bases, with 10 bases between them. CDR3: CASSLVGSTSGANVLTF. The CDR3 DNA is TGTGCCAGCAGCTTAGTGGGCAGCACCTCTGGGGCCAACGTCCTGACTTTC.

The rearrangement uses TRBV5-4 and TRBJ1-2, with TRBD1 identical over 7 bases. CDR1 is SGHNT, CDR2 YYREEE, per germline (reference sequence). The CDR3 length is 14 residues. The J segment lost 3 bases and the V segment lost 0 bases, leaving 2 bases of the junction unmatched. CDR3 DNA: TGTGCCAGCAGCTTGGGACAGGGAGACTATGGCTACACCTTC. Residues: CASSLGQGDYGYTF.

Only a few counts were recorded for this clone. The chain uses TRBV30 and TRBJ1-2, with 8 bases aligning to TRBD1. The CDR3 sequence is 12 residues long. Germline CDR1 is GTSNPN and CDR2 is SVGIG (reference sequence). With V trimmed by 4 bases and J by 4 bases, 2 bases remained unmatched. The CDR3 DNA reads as TGTGCCTGGACCGGACAGGGCTATGGCTACACCTTC. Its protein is CAWTGQGYGYTF.

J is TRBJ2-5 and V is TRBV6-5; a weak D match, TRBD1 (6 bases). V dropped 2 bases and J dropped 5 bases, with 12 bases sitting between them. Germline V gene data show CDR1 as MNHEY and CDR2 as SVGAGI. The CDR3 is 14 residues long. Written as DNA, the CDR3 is TGTGCCAGCAGTTACGGCAGGGGCGGCGAGACCCAGTACTTC. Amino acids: CASSYGRGGETQYF.

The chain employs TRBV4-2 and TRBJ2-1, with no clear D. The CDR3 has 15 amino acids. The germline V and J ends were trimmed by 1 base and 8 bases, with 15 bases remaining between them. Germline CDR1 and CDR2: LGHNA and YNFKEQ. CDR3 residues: CASSQAPSLYDEQFF. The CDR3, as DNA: TGTGCCAGCAGCCAAGCTCCCAGCCTCTATGATGAGCAGTTCTTC.

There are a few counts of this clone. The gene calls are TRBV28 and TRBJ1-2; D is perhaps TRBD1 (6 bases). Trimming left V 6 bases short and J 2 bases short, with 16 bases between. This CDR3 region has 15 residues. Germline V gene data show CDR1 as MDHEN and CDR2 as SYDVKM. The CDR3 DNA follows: TGTGCCAGCAGCCAAGGGCTCCAGGGGAACTATGGCTACACCTTC. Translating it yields CASSQGLQGNYGYTF.

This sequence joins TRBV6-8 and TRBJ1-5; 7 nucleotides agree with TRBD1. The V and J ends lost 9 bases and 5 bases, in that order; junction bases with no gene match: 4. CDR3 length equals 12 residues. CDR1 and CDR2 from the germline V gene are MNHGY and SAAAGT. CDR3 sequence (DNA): TGTGCCAGAGGGACAGCTGATCAGCCCCAGCATTTT. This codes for CARGTADQPQHF.

The CDR3 is CASSLGSGTGSGYTF. DNA for the CDR3: TGTGCCAGCAGCTTGGGGTCCGGGACAGGTAGCGGCTACACCTTC. The rearrangement links TRBV11-2 to TRBJ1-2; 8 nucleotides match TRBD1. CDR3 length equals 15 residues. Germline assignment: CDR1 SGHAT and CDR2 FQNNGV. V shed 3 bases, J shed 8 bases, and the junction held 11 bases outside the gene matches.

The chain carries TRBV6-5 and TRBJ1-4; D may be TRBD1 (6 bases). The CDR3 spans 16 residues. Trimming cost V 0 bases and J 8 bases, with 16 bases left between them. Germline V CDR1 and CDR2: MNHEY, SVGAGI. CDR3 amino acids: CASSYSTSGGREKLFF. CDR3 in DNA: TGTGCCAGCAGTTACTCGACCTCTGGGGGGCGCGAAAAACTGTTTTTT.

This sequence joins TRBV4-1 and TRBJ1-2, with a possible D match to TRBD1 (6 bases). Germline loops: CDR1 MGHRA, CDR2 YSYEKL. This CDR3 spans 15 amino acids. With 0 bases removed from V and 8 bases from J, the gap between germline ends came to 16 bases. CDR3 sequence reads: CASSQDLGAQRGYTF. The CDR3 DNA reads TGCGCCAGCAGCCAAGATCTGGGGGCCCAACGCGGCTACACCTTC.

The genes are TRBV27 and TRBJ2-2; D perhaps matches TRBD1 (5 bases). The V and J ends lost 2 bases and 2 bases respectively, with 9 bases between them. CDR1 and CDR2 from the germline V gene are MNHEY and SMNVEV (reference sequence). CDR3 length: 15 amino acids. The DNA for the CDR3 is TGTGCCAGCAGTTTAAGGGGCTACAACACCGGGGAGCTGTTTTTT. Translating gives CASSLRGYNTGELFF.

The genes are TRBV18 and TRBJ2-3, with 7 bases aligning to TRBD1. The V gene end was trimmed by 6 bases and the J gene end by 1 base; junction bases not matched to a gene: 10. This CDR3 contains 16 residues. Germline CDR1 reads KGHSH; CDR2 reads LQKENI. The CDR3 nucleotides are TGTGCCAGCTCTCTAAGACAGGGTGCCCGCACAGATACGCAGTATTTT. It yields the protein CASSLRQGARTDTQYF.

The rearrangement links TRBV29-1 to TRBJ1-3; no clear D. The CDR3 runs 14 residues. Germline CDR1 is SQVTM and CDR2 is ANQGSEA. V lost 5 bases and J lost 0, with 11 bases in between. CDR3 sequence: CSVNGRDSGNTIYF. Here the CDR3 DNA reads TGCAGCGTTAATGGGAGGGACTCTGGAAACACCATATATTTT. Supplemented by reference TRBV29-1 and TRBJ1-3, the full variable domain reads SAVISQKPSRDICQRGTSLTIQCQVDSQVTMMFWYRQQPGQSLTLIATANQGSEATYESGFVIDKFPISRPNLTFSTLTVSNMSPEDSSIYLCSVNGRDSGNTIYFGEGSWLTVV.

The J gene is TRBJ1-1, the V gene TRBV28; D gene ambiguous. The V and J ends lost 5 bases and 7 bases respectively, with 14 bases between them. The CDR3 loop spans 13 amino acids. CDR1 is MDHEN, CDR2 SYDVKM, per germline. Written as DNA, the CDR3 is TGTGCCAGCAGTGATCAGGAGTCCGGTGAAGCTTTCTTT. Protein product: CASSDQESGEAFF.

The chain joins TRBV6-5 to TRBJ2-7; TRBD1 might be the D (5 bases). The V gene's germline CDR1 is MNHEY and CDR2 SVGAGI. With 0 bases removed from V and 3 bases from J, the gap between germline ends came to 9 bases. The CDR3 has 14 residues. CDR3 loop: CASSYSPGNYEQYF. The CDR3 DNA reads TGTGCCAGCAGTTACTCGCCAGGGAACTACGAGCAGTACTTC.

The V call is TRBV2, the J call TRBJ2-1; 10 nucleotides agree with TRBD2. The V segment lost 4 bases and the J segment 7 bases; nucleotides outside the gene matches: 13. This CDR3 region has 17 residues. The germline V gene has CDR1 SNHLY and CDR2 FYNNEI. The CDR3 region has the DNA TGTGCCAGCAGTGGGAAACTAGCGGGGATCCCTAGGAATGAGCAGTTCTTC. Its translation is CASSGKLAGIPRNEQFF.

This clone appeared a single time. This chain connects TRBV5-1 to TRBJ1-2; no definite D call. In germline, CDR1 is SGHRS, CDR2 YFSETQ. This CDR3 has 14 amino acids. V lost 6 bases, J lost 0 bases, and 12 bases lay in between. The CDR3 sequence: CASTGEGSNYGYTF. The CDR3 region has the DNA TGCGCCAGCACGGGCGAAGGGTCTAACTATGGCTACACCTTC.

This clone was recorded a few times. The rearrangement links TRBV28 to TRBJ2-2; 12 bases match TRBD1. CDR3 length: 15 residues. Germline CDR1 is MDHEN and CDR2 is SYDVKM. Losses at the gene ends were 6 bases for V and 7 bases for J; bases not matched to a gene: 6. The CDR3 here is CASRAGTGGIGELFF. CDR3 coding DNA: TGTGCCAGCAGGGCCGGGACAGGGGGCATCGGGGAGCTGTTTTTT.

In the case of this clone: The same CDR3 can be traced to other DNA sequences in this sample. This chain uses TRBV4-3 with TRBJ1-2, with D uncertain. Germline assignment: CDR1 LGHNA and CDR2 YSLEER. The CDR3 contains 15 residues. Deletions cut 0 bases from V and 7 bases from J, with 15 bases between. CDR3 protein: CASSQDPRVAGGYTF. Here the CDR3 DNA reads TGCGCCAGCAGCCAAGACCCCCGAGTCGCTGGTGGCTACACCTTC.

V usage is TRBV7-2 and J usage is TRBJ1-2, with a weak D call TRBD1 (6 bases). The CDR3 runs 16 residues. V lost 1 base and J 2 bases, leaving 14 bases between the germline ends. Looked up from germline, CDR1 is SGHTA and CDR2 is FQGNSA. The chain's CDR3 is CASSLGWTAQNYGYTF. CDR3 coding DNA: TGTGCCAGCAGCTTAGGCTGGACAGCCCAAAACTATGGCTACACCTTC.

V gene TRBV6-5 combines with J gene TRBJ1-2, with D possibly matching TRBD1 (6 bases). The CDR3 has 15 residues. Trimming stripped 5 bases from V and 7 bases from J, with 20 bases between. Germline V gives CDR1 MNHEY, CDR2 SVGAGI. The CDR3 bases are TGTGCCAGCAGTCAAACGCAGGGGAGGAAAGGTGGCTACACCTTC. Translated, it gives CASSQTQGRKGGYTF.